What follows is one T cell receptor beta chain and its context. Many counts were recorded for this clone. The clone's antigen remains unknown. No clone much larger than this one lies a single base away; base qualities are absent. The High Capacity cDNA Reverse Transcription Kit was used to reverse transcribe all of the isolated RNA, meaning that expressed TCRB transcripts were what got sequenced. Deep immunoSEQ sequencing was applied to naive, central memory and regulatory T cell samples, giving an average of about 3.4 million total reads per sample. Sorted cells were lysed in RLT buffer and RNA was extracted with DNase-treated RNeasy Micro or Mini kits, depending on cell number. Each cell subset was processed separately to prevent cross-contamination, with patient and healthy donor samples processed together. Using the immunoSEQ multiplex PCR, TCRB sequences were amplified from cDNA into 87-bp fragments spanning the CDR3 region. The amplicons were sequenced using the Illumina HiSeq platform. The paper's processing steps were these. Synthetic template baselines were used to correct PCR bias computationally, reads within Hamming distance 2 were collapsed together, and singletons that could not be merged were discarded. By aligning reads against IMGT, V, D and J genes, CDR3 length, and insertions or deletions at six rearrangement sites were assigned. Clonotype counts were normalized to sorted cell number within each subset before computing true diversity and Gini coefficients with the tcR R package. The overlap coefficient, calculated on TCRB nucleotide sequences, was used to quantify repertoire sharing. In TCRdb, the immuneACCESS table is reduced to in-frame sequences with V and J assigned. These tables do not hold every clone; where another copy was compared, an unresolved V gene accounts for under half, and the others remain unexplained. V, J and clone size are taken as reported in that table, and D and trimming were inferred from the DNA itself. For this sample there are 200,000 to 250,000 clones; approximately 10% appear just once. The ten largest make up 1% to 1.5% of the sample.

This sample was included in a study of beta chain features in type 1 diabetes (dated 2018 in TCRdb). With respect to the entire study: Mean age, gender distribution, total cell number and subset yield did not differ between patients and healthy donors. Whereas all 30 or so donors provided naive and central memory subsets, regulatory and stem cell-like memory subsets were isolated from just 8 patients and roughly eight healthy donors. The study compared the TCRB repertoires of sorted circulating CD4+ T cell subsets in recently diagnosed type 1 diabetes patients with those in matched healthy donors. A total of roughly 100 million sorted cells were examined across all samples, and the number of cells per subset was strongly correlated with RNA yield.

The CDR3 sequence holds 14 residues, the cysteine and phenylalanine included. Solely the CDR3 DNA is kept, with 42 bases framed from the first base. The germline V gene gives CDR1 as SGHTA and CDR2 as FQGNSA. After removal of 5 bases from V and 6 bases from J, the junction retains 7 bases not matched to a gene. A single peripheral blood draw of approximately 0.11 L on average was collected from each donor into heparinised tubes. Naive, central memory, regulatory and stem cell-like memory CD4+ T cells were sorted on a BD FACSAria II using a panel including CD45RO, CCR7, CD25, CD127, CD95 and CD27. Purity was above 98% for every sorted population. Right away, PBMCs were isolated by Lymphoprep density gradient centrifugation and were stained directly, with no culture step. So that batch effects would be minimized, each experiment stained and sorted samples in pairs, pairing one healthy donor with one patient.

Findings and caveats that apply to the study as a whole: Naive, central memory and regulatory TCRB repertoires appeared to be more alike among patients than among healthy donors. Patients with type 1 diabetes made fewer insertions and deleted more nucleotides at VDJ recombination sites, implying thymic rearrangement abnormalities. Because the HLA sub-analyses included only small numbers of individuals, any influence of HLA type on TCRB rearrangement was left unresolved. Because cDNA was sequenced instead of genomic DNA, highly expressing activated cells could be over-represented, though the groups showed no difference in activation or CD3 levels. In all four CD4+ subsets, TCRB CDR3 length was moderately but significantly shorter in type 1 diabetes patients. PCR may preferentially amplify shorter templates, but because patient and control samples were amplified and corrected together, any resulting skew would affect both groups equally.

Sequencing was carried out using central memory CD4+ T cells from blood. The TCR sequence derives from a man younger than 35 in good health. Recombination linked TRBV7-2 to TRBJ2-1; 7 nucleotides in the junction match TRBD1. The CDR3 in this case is CASSLDRVGNEQFF. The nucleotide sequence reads TGTGCCAGCAGCCTCGACAGGGTAGGCAATGAGCAGTTCTTC.